This TCR beta chain was sequenced for a study of shared clonotypes between healthy human individuals. Measured with immunoSEQ multiplex PCR; TCRdb has only the in-frame clones, and not every one. The repertoire holds about 2.1 million clones, with roughly 91% as singletons. This clone was recorded a few times. Naive CD8 cells lacked CD45RO, underwent positive selection for CCR7 and left out terminally differentiated effector memory CD45RA+ cells. The germline V gene encodes CDR1 SGHRS and CDR2 YFSETQ. After removal of 4 bases from V and 0 bases from J, the junction contained 4 bases not matched to a gene. This CDR3 comprises 15 residues.

The chain joins TRBV5-1 to TRBJ1-1; 9 bases align to TRBD1. Sequencing used naive CD8+ T cells from PBMCs. The clonotype comes from a man aged 18 to 29 in good health. Some clones in this sample may be carry-over from other donors' samples. The DNA for the CDR3 is TGCGCCAGCAGCGTAACAGGGGGCTTGAACACTGAAGCTTTCTTT. Encoded protein: CASSVTGGLNTEAFF.